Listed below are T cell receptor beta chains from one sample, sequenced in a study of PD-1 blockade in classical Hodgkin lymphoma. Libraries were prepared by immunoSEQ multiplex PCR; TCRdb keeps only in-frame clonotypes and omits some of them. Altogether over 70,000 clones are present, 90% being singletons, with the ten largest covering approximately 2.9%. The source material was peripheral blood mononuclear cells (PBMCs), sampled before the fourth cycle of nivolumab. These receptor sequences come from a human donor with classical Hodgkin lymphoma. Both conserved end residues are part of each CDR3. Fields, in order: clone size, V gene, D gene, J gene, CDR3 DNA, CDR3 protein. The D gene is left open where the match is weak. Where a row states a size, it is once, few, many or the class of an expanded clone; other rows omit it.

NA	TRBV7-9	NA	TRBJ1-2	TGTGCCAGCAGTAGGACACTAGCTAACTATGGCTACACCTTC	CASSRTLANYGYTF
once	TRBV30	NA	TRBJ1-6	TGTGCCTGGAGTGATGAATCGGGGTATAATTCACCCCTCCACTTT	CAWSDESGYNSPLHF
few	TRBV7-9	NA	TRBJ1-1	TGTGCCAGCAGTCCAGGCGTCACTGAAGCTTTCTTT	CASSPGVTEAFF
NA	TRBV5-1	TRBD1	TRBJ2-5	TGCGCCAGCAGCCAAAGACAGGGGGCCAGAGAGACCCAGTACTTC	CASSQRQGARETQYF
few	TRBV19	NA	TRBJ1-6	TGTGCCAGTAGTATACCAGATTCACCCCTCCACTTT	CASSIPDSPLHF
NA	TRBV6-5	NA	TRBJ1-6	TGTGCCAGCAGTTACGGGCCACCCCTCCACTTT	CASSYGPPLHF
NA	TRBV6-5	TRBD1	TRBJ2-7	TGTGCCAGCAGGCCCGGACAGGGTGGCTACGAGCAGTACTTC	CASRPGQGGYEQYF
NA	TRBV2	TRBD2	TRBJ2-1	TGTGCCAGCAGAACTAGCGGGGACTACAATGAGCAGTTCTTC	CASRTSGDYNEQFF
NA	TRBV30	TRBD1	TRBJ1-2	TGTGCCTGGATTTGGGACAGGGCCTCCGAGAATGGCTACACCTTC	CAWIWDRASENGYTF
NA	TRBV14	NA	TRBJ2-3	TGTGCCAGCAGCCAAGATCTAAGGGCAGATACGCAGTATTTT	CASSQDLRADTQYF